Listed below are T cell receptor beta chains from one sample, sequenced in a study of identical twins. TCRdb passed the 5' RACE reads through MiXCR, listing each CDR3 protein once. Among some 730,000 distinct CDR3 sequences listed, about 20% were seen once. A further study also used this sample, focusing on T cells expressing NK-cell markers.

Sequencing was carried out using PBMCs. These receptors were collected from a woman aged 18-30 years in good health. CDR3s include the opening cysteine and the closing phenylalanine or tryptophan. D genes are given only for firm matches. Where a row states a size, it is once, few, many or the class of an expanded clone; other rows omit it.

clone size	D gene	V gene	J gene	CDR3 DNA	CDR3 protein
.	.	TRBV25-1	TRBJ2-5	TGTGCCAGCACCCTAATGGGGGGTCAAGAGACCCAGTACTTC	CASTLMGGQETQYF
few	TRBD2	TRBV27	TRBJ2-1	TGTGCCAGCAGTTCCCGACTAGCGGGGTCCTACAATGAGCAGTTCTTC	CASSSRLAGSYNEQFF
.	TRBD2	TRBV6-1	TRBJ2-1	TGTGCCAGCAGTGAAGCGGGGAGGGGAGGGGAGCAGTTCTTC	CASSEAGRGGEQFF
few	.	TRBV6-2/TRBV6-3	TRBJ2-2	TGTGCCATTACAGACAGACGCGCCGGGGAGCTGTTTTTT	CAITDRRAGELFF
.	TRBD2	TRBV20-1	TRBJ2-1	TGCAGTGCTAGAGGTCTACTAGCGGGAGGAACCTACAATGAGCAGTTCTTC	CSARGLLAGGTYNEQFF
few	.	TRBV24-1	TRBJ2-1	TGTGCCACCAGTGATTGGAGTGATAGGGGCAACAATGAGCAGTTCTTC	CATSDWSDRGNNEQFF
.	.	TRBV5-1	TRBJ1-6	TGCGCCAGCAGCTTGGAGGGCAATAATTCACCCCTCCACTTT	CASSLEGNNSPLHF
.	.	TRBV5-6	TRBJ1-3	TGTGCCAGCAGCTCCGTTTCACAGCCACTCTATGGAAACACCATATATTTT	CASSSVSQPLYGNTIYF
.	TRBD1	TRBV5-5	TRBJ2-1	TGTGCCAGCAGCTTGGAAGCGGTCAGGGGGACCGAGCAGTTCTTC	CASSLEAVRGTEQFF
.	TRBD1	TRBV12-3/TRBV12-4	TRBJ1-1	TGTGCCAGCAGGCGGGACAGGGGGAGAGCTTTCTTT	CASRRDRGRAFF
.	TRBD2	TRBV25-1	TRBJ2-1	TGTGCCAGCATAGCGGGGCCGGGGGGGTACAATGAGCAGTTCTTC	CASIAGPGGYNEQFF
few	.	TRBV5-5	TRBJ2-1	TGTGCCAGCAGCTTGGATAGCGTCCATGAGCAGTTCTTC	CASSLDSVHEQFF
.	TRBD2	TRBV7-2	TRBJ2-7	TGTGCCAGCAGCTTAGTTGGGGCGGGAGTCGACGAGCAGTACTTC	CASSLVGAGVDEQYF
few	.	TRBV29-1	TRBJ2-7	TGCAGCGTTGAAGATCGGCTCCATAGCTCCTACGAGCAGTACTTC	CSVEDRLHSSYEQYF
.	.	TRBV12-3/TRBV12-4	TRBJ2-5	TGTGCCAGCAGTCCCTATGCAGAGACCCAGTACTTC	CASSPYAETQYF
.	.	TRBV7-9	TRBJ2-7	TGTGCCAGCAGCTTCCAAAGAGGGTCCTACGAGCAGTACTTC	CASSFQRGSYEQYF
few	.	TRBV5-6	TRBJ2-3	TGTGCCAGCAGCTCATCCGGGGGAGTCGATACGCAGTATTTT	CASSSSGGVDTQYF
.	TRBD1	TRBV7-7	TRBJ1-1	TGTGCCAGCAGCTCGGACAGGGCTGAAGCAAGGAACACTGAAGCTTTCTTT	CASSSDRAEARNTEAFF
.	.	TRBV5-6	TRBJ1-1	TGTGCCAGCAAACGACGGAACACTGAAGCTTTCTTT	CASKRRNTEAFF
many	TRBD1	TRBV12-3/TRBV12-4	TRBJ2-3	TGTGCCAGCAGTTCTACTCCGGGACAGGGTCCAGATACGCAGTATTTT	CASSSTPGQGPDTQYF
once	.	TRBV14	TRBJ1-5	TGTGCCAGCAGCTTTTTAGGGACAAGGCCTTATAAAAATCAGCCCCAGCATTTT	CASSFLGTRPYKNQPQHF
few	.	TRBV7-2	TRBJ1-4	TGTGCCAGCAGCGGAGGGACGGCCCTTACTGAAAAACTGTTTTTT	CASSGGTALTEKLFF
many	.	TRBV5-1	TRBJ2-7	TGTGCCAGCAGTGACGGATCCTACGAGCAGTACTTC	CASSDGSYEQYF
many	.	TRBV5-1	TRBJ2-1	TGCGCCAGCAGCTTGGTACTCCAAGCCAATGAGCAGTTCTTC	CASSLVLQANEQFF
few	TRBD2	TRBV3-1	TRBJ2-1	TGTGCCAGCAGCCAAGACTGGAGCGGGAGACCCTACAATGAGCAGTTCTTC	CASSQDWSGRPYNEQFF
.	.	TRBV20-1	TRBJ2-6	TGCAGTGCCACCCGGTCTGCCTCTGGGGCCAACGTCCTGACTTTC	CSATRSASGANVLTF
few	TRBD2	TRBV20-1	TRBJ2-5	TGCAGTGCTAGAGACCTCCCCGTTGGGGCGGGGGGGCTGGAGACCCAGTACTTC	CSARDLPVGAGGLETQYF
.	TRBD2	TRBV4-2	TRBJ2-7	TGTGCCAGCAGCCAGGGGGGTCTAGCGGGAGTCTACGCCGCCTACGAGCAGTACTTC	CASSQGGLAGVYAAYEQYF
medium-sized	TRBD2	TRBV29-1	TRBJ2-3	TGCAGCGTCCCGACTAGCGGAACAGATACGCAGTATTTT	CSVPTSGTDTQYF
few	.	TRBV12-3/TRBV12-4	TRBJ2-1	TGTGCCAGCAGTGCGGCCCTCGCCTACAATGAGCAGTTCTTC	CASSAALAYNEQFF
.	.	TRBV7-2	TRBJ2-2	TGTGCCAGCAGTCGGCTGTGGGACGTAAACACCGGGGAGCTGTTTTTT	CASSRLWDVNTGELFF
.	TRBD2	TRBV7-9	TRBJ2-7	TGTGCCAGCAGCCCGAACGCAGCAGCGGGAGGAGCGAACGAGCAGTACTTC	CASSPNAAAGGANEQYF
many	.	TRBV7-9	TRBJ2-3	TGTGCCAGCAGTTCCCTAGCAGATACGCAGTATTTT	CASSSLADTQYF
.	.	TRBV11-2	TRBJ2-1	TGTGCCAGCAGCTTAGTCGGCTGGTACCAGACCTACAATGAGCAGTTCTTC	CASSLVGWYQTYNEQFF
.	.	TRBV29-1	TRBJ2-7	TGCAGCGTTGGGACACGCGGCCACGAGCAGTACTTC	CSVGTRGHEQYF
few	.	TRBV20-1	TRBJ1-1	TGCAGTGCACCGAGACAAAATACTTGGTGGAACACTGAAGCTTTCTTT	CSAPRQNTWWNTEAFF
.	.	TRBV29-1	TRBJ2-5	TGCAGCGTTGGGTTTGAGACCCAGTACTTC	CSVGFETQYF
.	TRBD2	TRBV6-1	TRBJ2-1	TGTGCCAGCAGCCGACTAGCGGGTAGGAATGAGCAGTTCTTC	CASSRLAGRNEQFF
.	.	TRBV20-1	TRBJ2-5	TGCAGTGCTATGGGGCCTGAGGAGACCCAGTACTTC	CSAMGPEETQYF
.	TRBD2	TRBV3-1	TRBJ2-2	TGTGCCAGCAGCCAAGTGCCTCCGGGACTAGCGGGTTTCACCGGGGAGCTGTTTTTT	CASSQVPPGLAGFTGELFF
.	.	TRBV6-1	TRBJ2-3	TGTGCCAGCATCCAAAATGCGGGGAGAGGAGATACGCAGTATTTT	CASIQNAGRGDTQYF
.	.	TRBV3-1	TRBJ2-7	TGTGCCAGCAGCCATTCATTAGCAATCTCCTACGAGCAGTACTTC	CASSHSLAISYEQYF
.	.	TRBV5-6	TRBJ2-5	TGTGCCAGCAGCTTGGAGAAGACCCAGTACTTC	CASSLEKTQYF
.	TRBD2	TRBV4-3	TRBJ2-5	TGCGCCAGCAGCCAAGCGGGAGGGCCCGGGGAGACCCAGTACTTC	CASSQAGGPGETQYF
few	.	TRBV4-3	TRBJ2-1	TGCGCCAGCAGCCAAGAGACGGTCTTTGCGGGGTGGCAGTTCTTC	CASSQETVFAGWQFF
few	.	TRBV29-1	TRBJ1-1	TGCAGCGTCGTCAAGGGGAACACTGAAGCTTTCTTT	CSVVKGNTEAFF